What follows are 27 T cell receptor beta chains derived from one specimen sequenced in a study of cytomegalovirus exposure and HLA in healthy donors. The primer mix had 60 Vbeta and 13 Jbeta primers. Assay: immunoSEQ multiplex PCR; the TCRdb copy retains only in-frame clones and omits some. The sample has approximately 160,000 clones; over 60% are singletons. The sample comprised PBMCs. Source of these receptors: a woman aged 25 to 39 in good health and CMV-seronegative.

This chain connects TRBV11-2 to TRBJ1-2; TRBD1 is a possible D gene (5 bases). The CDR3 has 15 amino acids. Germline V CDR1 and CDR2: SGHAT, FQNNGV. The V end was cut by 1 base, the J end by 5 bases, with 14 bases between. The CDR3 here is CASSLVGRARYGYTF. CDR3 bases: TGTGCCAGCAGCTTAGTAGGCAGGGCCAGATATGGCTACACCTTC.

The count of this clone is one. The V gene is TRBV28, the J gene TRBJ1-6; D unclear. CDR3 length: 12 residues. Trimming left V 7 bases short and J 5 bases short, with 6 bases between. In germline, CDR1 is MDHEN, CDR2 SYDVKM. CDR3 residues: CASTQNNSPLHF. The CDR3 coding sequence is TGTGCCAGCACCCAGAATAATTCACCCCTCCACTTT. Using reference TRBV28 and TRBJ1-6 for the parts outside the CDR3, the full variable domain is DVKVTQSSRYLVKRTGEKVFLECVQDMDHENMFWYRQDPGLGLRLIYFSYDVKMKEKGDIPEGYSVSREKKERFSLILESASTNQTSMYLCASTQNNSPLHFGNGTRLTVT.

V is TRBV30 and J is TRBJ2-3; no clear D gene. V dropped 2 bases and J dropped 1 base, with 10 bases sitting between them. The CDR3 spans 14 residues. Germline CDR1 and CDR2: GTSNPN and SVGIG (reference sequence). In DNA, the CDR3 is TGTGCCTGGAGTCCCATTCGGGGCACAGATACGCAGTATTTT. This translates into CAWSPIRGTDTQYF.

This chain links TRBV29-1 with TRBJ2-1; 10 nucleotides line up with TRBD2. The CDR3 is 13 amino acids. Germline V gives CDR1 SQVTM, CDR2 ANQGSEA. Unmatched junction bases numbered 5, after V lost 3 bases and J lost 9 bases. CDR3 DNA sequence: TGCAGCGTTGAGAGCGGGGGGGCGGGTGAGCAGTTCTTC. Translated, it gives CSVESGGAGEQFF.

For this clone: One end of the junction varies from germline; a read error may be responsible. The chain joins TRBV7-9 to TRBJ2-5, with 7 nucleotides matching TRBD1. The CDR3 contains 18 residues. Germline V gene lookup returns CDR1 SEHNR and CDR2 FQNEAQ (reference sequence). CDR3 nucleotides: TGTTCCAGCAGCCCTAGGGAACTTCGGGACAGAAGAGGAGAGACCCAGTACTTC. Translated: CSSSPRELRDRRGETQYF.

V usage is TRBV18 and J usage is TRBJ2-5, with 14 bases identical to TRBD2. Germline CDR1 is KGHSH and CDR2 is LQKENI. The J segment lost 4 bases and the V segment lost 5 bases, leaving 3 bases of the junction unmatched. The CDR3 consists of 15 residues. CDR3 protein: CASSAGLAGGETQYF. DNA for the CDR3: TGTGCCAGCTCAGCTGGACTAGCGGGGGGAGAGACCCAGTACTTC.

This clone was seen more than once but under ten times. This rearrangement joins TRBV5-1 to TRBJ2-1; TRBD2 matches at 14 bases. There are 19 residues in the CDR3. Trimming at V came to 4 bases and at J to 6 bases, leaving 15 bases not matched to a gene. CDR1 is SGHRS, CDR2 YFSETQ, per germline. The CDR3 DNA reads TGCGCCAGCAGCCCAGGACTAGCGGGGGGCGCCGGGGACCTCAATGAGCAGTTCTTC. Amino acid sequence: CASSPGLAGGAGDLNEQFF.

The chain joins TRBV6-6 to TRBJ2-1; D might be TRBD1 (5 bases). Trimming took 5 bases from V and 4 from J, leaving 12 bases between them. This CDR3 is built from 14 residues. Germline V lookup: CDR1 MNHNY, CDR2 SVGAGI (reference sequence). DNA for the CDR3: TGTGCCAGCAGTAAAAGGGGCTTATACAATGAGCAGTTCTTC. Protein sequence: CASSKRGLYNEQFF.

J is TRBJ2-1 and V is TRBV7-8; D not certain. Trimming removed 5 bases at V and 9 bases at J, with 17 bases between. Germline CDR1 SGHVS, CDR2 FQNEAQ. CDR3 length: 14 residues. The CDR3 bases are TGTGCCAGCAGCCATCCACGGGTACCTCGTGAGCAGTTCTTC. Encoded protein: CASSHPRVPREQFF. Variable domain in full (rest from reference TRBV7-8 and TRBJ2-1): GAGVSQSPRYKVAKRGQDVALRCDPISGHVSLFWYQQALGQGPEFLTYFQNEAQLDKSGLPSDRFFAERPEGSVSTLKIQRTQQEDSAVYLCASSHPRVPREQFFGPGTRLTVL.

Here the CDR3 reads CASIGQGTSPLHF. CDR3 sequence (DNA): TGTGCCAGCATCGGACAGGGGACTTCACCCCTCCACTTT. The chain has TRBV2 and TRBJ1-6; 9 nucleotides match TRBD1. With V trimmed by 7 bases and J by 9 bases, 4 bases remained unmatched. Germline V gene data show CDR1 as SNHLY and CDR2 as FYNNEI. CDR3 size: 13 residues.

This clone was observed once. The chain has TRBV30 and TRBJ2-5; D might be TRBD2 (6 bases). The J call is uncertain, as TRBJ2-7 better fits the DNA end. This CDR3 has 12 amino acids. Germline loops: CDR1 GTSNPN, CDR2 SVGIG (reference sequence). CDR3 sequence: CAGRRTIYEQYF. As DNA, the CDR3 is TGTGCGGGGAGGAGAACAATTTACGAGCAGTACTTC.

The chain employs TRBV11-1 and TRBJ2-7, with a tentative D call TRBD2 (6 bases). From germline, CDR1 is SGHAT and CDR2 FQDESV (reference sequence). V lost 6 bases and J lost 0, with 9 bases in between. The CDR3 sequence is 13 residues long. As DNA, the CDR3 is TGTGCCAGCAGAGAAGCGGGCTCCTACGAGCAGTACTTC. Encoded protein: CASREAGSYEQYF.

The CDR3 nucleotides are TGTGCCAGCAGCGTAGGGGGACAGGGGGCCAATGAGCAGTTCTTC. It translates to CASSVGGQGANEQFF. This chain connects TRBV9 to TRBJ2-1, with 12 bases aligning to TRBD1. CDR1 SGDLS and CDR2 YYNGEE come from the germline V gene. The CDR3 length is 15 residues. With V trimmed by 0 bases and J by 6 bases, 1 base remained unmatched.

The chain has TRBV18 and TRBJ1-2; 9 bases are a match to TRBD1. Germline V CDR1 and CDR2: KGHSH, LQKENI. Trimming at V came to 6 bases and at J to 6 bases, leaving 5 bases not matched to a gene. The length of the CDR3 is 13 residues. For the CDR3, the DNA is TGTGCCAGCTCGGAACGGACAGGGGATGGCTACACCTTC. Amino acid sequence: CASSERTGDGYTF.

The chain combines TRBV29-1 with TRBJ2-2; D gene unclear. This CDR3 comprises 13 residues. Germline V CDR1 and CDR2: SQVTM, ANQGSEA. Trimming left V 4 bases short and J 1 base short, with 7 bases between. The DNA of the CDR3 is TGCAGCGTTGCCATAGAGAACACCGGGGAGCTGTTTTTT. This translates into CSVAIENTGELFF.

V is TRBV6-5 and J is TRBJ1-2; weak D call: TRBD1 (5 bases). CDR3 length: 14 residues. CDR1 is MNHEY and CDR2 is SVGAGI in the germline V gene. V lost 4 bases to trimming and J lost 0 bases, with 9 bases between them. The CDR3, as DNA: TGTGCCAGCAGTTTCCGGGGGGCTAACTATGGCTACACCTTC. Translating gives CASSFRGANYGYTF.

This clone showed up just once. V and J are TRBV9 and TRBJ1-5, with D unclear. Germline loops: CDR1 SGDLS, CDR2 YYNGEE. Trimming pared 0 bases from V and 0 bases from J, leaving 4 bases between. This CDR3 contains 14 residues. The CDR3 nucleotides are TGTGCCAGCAGCGTAGGTAATAGCAATCAGCCCCAGCATTTT. Translation: CASSVGNSNQPQHF.

The chain uses TRBV6-6 and TRBJ1-3; D is uncertain. V lost 5 bases to trimming and J lost 8 bases, with 16 bases between them. CDR1 and CDR2 (germline): MNHNY, SVGAGI (reference sequence). The CDR3 contains 14 residues. CDR3 in DNA: TGTGCCAGCAGTCGAGAGATATATGTTGACACCATATATTTT. Translated, it gives CASSREIYVDTIYF.

This chain joins TRBV27 and TRBJ2-1, with TRBD2 identical over 13 bases. This CDR3 has 17 amino acids. Germline V CDR1 and CDR2: MNHEY, SMNVEV (reference sequence). The J segment lost 7 bases and the V segment lost 3 bases, leaving 9 bases of the junction unmatched. The CDR3 loop is CASSLTEPGLAGNEQFF. The CDR3 DNA follows: TGTGCCAGCAGTTTGACCGAACCGGGACTAGCGGGGAATGAGCAGTTCTTC.

The chain links TRBV30 to TRBJ2-7; TRBD2 might be the D (6 bases). This CDR3 has 16 amino acids. The V and J ends lost 0 bases and 2 bases respectively, with 17 bases between them. Germline CDR1 reads GTSNPN; CDR2 reads SVGIG (reference sequence). The CDR3 spells CAWSVSSLAGAYEQYF. As DNA, the CDR3 is TGTGCCTGGAGTGTTAGCTCACTAGCAGGTGCCTACGAGCAGTACTTC. The full variable domain, its missing parts supplied by reference TRBV30 and TRBJ2-7, is SQTIHQWPATLVQPVGSPLSLECTVEGTSNPNLYWYRQAAGRGLQLLFYSVGIGQISSEVPQNLSASRPQDRQFILSSKKLLLSDSGFYLCAWSVSSLAGAYEQYFGPGTRLTVT.

The rearrangement joins TRBV9 to TRBJ2-7, with a tentative D call TRBD2 (6 bases). V gave up 0 bases and J gave up 7 bases, with 11 bases separating them. Germline CDR1 reads SGDLS; CDR2 reads YYNGEE. The CDR3 extends over 13 amino acids. CDR3 sequence reads: CASSVGGAGEQYF. The DNA of the CDR3 is TGTGCCAGCAGCGTAGGAGGGGCGGGGGAGCAGTACTTC.

The chain uses TRBV1 and TRBJ1-2. TRBV1 has pseudogene status. The CDR3 has 15 residues. CDR3 residues: CTSSQDSGVEDGYTF. DNA for the CDR3: TGCACCAGCAGCCAAGATTCGGGGGTGGAGGACGGCTACACCTTC.

The chain has TRBV29-1 and TRBJ2-7, with D possibly TRBD2 on 5 matching bases. Germline assignment: CDR1 SQVTM and CDR2 ANQGSEA. This CDR3 is 12 amino acids long. Trimming took off 7 bases at V and 1 base at J, with 11 bases between the two ends. The CDR3 region has the DNA TGCAGCGGAGGACTCACATCCTACGAGCAGTACTTC. It encodes CSGGLTSYEQYF.

The chain joins TRBV2 to TRBJ2-2; the D gene is possibly TRBD2 (6 bases). CDR1 is SNHLY, CDR2 FYNNEI, per germline. V dropped 6 bases and J dropped 0 bases, with 14 bases sitting between them. The CDR3 is made up of 16 amino acids. DNA for the CDR3: TGTGCCAGCAGAGCTCTAGCGACCCCGAACACCGGGGAGCTGTTTTTT. Its translation is CASRALATPNTGELFF. Full variable domain (remainder filled in from reference TRBV2 and TRBJ2-2): EPEVTQTPSHQVTQMGQEVILRCVPISNHLYFYWYRQILGQKVEFLVSFYNNEISEKSEIFDDQFSVERPDGSNFTLKIRSTKLEDSAMYFCASRALATPNTGELFFGEGSRLTVL.

Only one count was recorded for this clone. The chain combines TRBV5-4 with TRBJ2-7; tentative D call: TRBD1 (6 bases). V was trimmed by 2 bases and J by 5 bases, leaving 14 bases between them. The CDR3 is 14 amino acids. Germline V gene sequence: CDR1 SGHNT, CDR2 YYREEE (reference sequence). The CDR3 protein is CASSFTGIVDEQYF. CDR3 coding DNA: TGTGCCAGCAGCTTCACAGGGATCGTCGACGAGCAGTACTTC.

The V and J genes are TRBV5-1 and TRBJ1-2; D remains unclear. CDR3 length equals 16 residues. Between the trimmed V and J ends, which lost 5 bases and 1 base, there was a span of 18 bases. Germline V gives CDR1 SGHRS, CDR2 YFSETQ. CDR3 DNA: TGCGCCAGCAGGAGTCGCGCAGCGGACGATAACTATGGCTACACCTTC. This codes for CASRSRAADDNYGYTF.

This chain links TRBV4-1 with TRBJ2-7, with D tentatively TRBD2 (6 bases). The germline V gene encodes CDR1 MGHRA and CDR2 YSYEKL. V lost 4 bases to trimming and J lost 2 bases, with 18 bases between them. The CDR3 is 16 residues long. CDR3 loop: CASSLAGGAYAYEQYF. CDR3 DNA sequence: TGCGCCAGCAGCCTAGCCGGAGGGGCGTACGCCTACGAGCAGTACTTC.